One sample yielded the 11 T cell receptor beta chains listed below, sequenced in a study of blood T cell repertoires in COVID-19. The protocol was immunoSEQ multiplex PCR, while the TCRdb copy is restricted to in-frame clones and leaves out a portion. The top ten clones hold 2.5% to 3% of a sample with 180,000 or so clones, roughly 78% of them seen once. The sequenced sample consisted of peripheral blood. The receptors stem from a woman aged 80 or over with active or convalescent COVID-19.

The J gene is TRBJ1-4, the V gene TRBV15; TRBD1 matches 12 bases. V lost 5 bases and J lost 8; bases outside the gene matches: 15. Germline V CDR1 and CDR2: LNHNV, YYDKDF (reference sequence). The CDR3 consists of 18 residues. In nucleotides, the CDR3 is TGTGCCACCAGCGATAGTTCCGGGACAGGGGGCTTTGGAGAAAAACTGTTTTTT. The encoded protein is CATSDSSGTGGFGEKLFF. The full variable domain, with the rest looked up from reference TRBV15 and TRBJ1-4, is DAMVIQNPRYQVTQFGKPVTLSCSQTLNHNVMYWYQQKSSQAPKLLFHYYDKDFNNEADTPDNFQSRRPNTSFCFLDIRSPGLGDTAMYLCATSDSSGTGGFGEKLFFGSGTQLSVL.

This chain links TRBV6-5 with TRBJ1-4; D is perhaps TRBD1 (5 bases). The germline gives CDR1 MNHEY, CDR2 SVGAGI. The CDR3 is 16 amino acids. V dropped 4 bases and J dropped 0 bases, with 12 bases sitting between them. CDR3 bases: TGTGCCAGCAGTTTCCGACAGCGCGCAACTAATGAAAAACTGTTTTTT. The encoded protein is CASSFRQRATNEKLFF.

The J gene is TRBJ1-1, the V gene TRBV6-6, with 11 nucleotides matching TRBD1. Germline V gene sequence: CDR1 MNHNY, CDR2 SVGAGI (reference sequence). Losses at the gene ends were 6 bases for V and 4 bases for J; bases not matched to a gene: 13. CDR3 length: 17 residues. CDR3 loop: CASSRLDRGLEGTEAFF. The CDR3 nucleotides read TGTGCCAGCAGCCGATTGGACAGGGGGCTAGAGGGCACTGAAGCTTTCTTT.

The chain links TRBV19 to TRBJ2-7; TRBD1 matches at 10 bases. The CDR3 loop spans 14 amino acids. Germline loops: CDR1 LNHDA, CDR2 SQIVND (reference sequence). Unmatched junction bases numbered 4, after V lost 5 bases and J lost 3 bases. The DNA for the CDR3 is TGTGCCAGTAGTCGGACAGGGGGTGGCTACGAGCAGTACTTC. This sequence encodes CASSRTGGGYEQYF.

The V gene is TRBV5-1, the J gene TRBJ2-5; possible D gene TRBD2, 5 bases. The germline V gene encodes CDR1 SGHRS and CDR2 YFSETQ. The V gene lost 0 bases and the J gene lost 5 bases, with 17 bases spanning the gap. The CDR3 runs 16 residues. CDR3 region: CASSLGSGFPGETQYF. The CDR3 DNA sequence: TGCGCCAGCAGCTTGGGGTCGGGGTTCCCCGGGGAGACCCAGTACTTC.

The chain has TRBV6-5 and TRBJ2-5; D ambiguous. V was trimmed by 7 bases and J by 5 bases, leaving 8 bases between them. Germline CDR1 is MNHEY and CDR2 is SVGAGI. The CDR3 sequence is 11 residues long. The CDR3 nucleotides are TGTGCCAGCAACGGTGTGGAGACCCAGTACTTC. This sequence encodes CASNGVETQYF.

This chain connects TRBV6-5 to TRBJ1-2; 8 bases map to TRBD1. With 4 bases clipped from V and 8 bases from J, the junction kept 9 bases outside the gene matches. The CDR3 is 14 amino acids. Germline CDR1 reads MNHEY; CDR2 reads SVGAGI. Here the CDR3 reads CASSLGQAGAGYTF. The CDR3 DNA follows: TGTGCCAGCAGTTTGGGACAGGCGGGGGCGGGCTACACCTTC.

In this sample, this clone turned up once. V usage is TRBV9 and J usage is TRBJ1-2, with D hard to call. Germline V gives CDR1 SGDLS, CDR2 YYNGEE. The CDR3 length is 13 residues. Trimming removed 0 bases at V and 8 bases at J, with 11 bases between. CDR3 nucleotide sequence: TGTGCCAGCAGCGTAGACAGTGTGAGCGGCTACACCTTC. Translation: CASSVDSVSGYTF.

This clone was seen only a few times. V gene TRBV28 combines with J gene TRBJ1-2, with D uncertain. There are 14 residues in the CDR3. The ends were cut back, 7 bases at V and 5 bases at J, with 17 bases in the middle. Germline values: CDR1 MDHEN, CDR2 SYDVKM. This CDR3 is CASINYGGGYGYTF. The CDR3 DNA is TGTGCCAGCATCAATTACGGAGGTGGATATGGCTACACCTTC.

V usage is TRBV4-2 and J usage is TRBJ2-3, with no clear D. V lost 4 bases and J lost 0, with 23 bases in between. CDR3 length: 19 amino acids. From germline, CDR1 is LGHNA and CDR2 YNFKEQ. The DNA for the CDR3 is TGTGCCAGCAGCCTATTTCTCGCCCGGAGCACGGATAGCACAGATACGCAGTATTTT. It codes for CASSLFLARSTDSTDTQYF.

The V call is TRBV18, the J call TRBJ2-5; no definite D call. Trimming pared 3 bases from V and 1 base from J, leaving 9 bases between. The germline V gene has CDR1 KGHSH and CDR2 LQKENI. The CDR3 loop spans 14 amino acids. Here the CDR3 DNA reads TGTGCCAGCTCACCGGTCGCCAGCCAAGAGACCCAGTACTTC. Translation: CASSPVASQETQYF.